This entry lists 20 T cell receptor beta chains sequenced from one sample in a study of CD8 T cells in ankylosing spondylitis. General study points: In ankylosing spondylitis blood, a motif of seven to nine highly homologous TCR beta variants appeared characteristic.

Their target antigens are unknown. TCRdb redid the calling of the 5' RACE reads with MiXCR, one entry per CDR3 protein. The table lists about 450,000 distinct CDR3 sequences, 25% to 30% of them singletons. Sequencing used blood, either unsorted or a sorted T cell fraction (not recorded which). The receptors originated from a male donor with ankylosing spondylitis.

This chain joins TRBV11-2 and TRBJ2-7, with D possibly TRBD2 on 6 matching bases. Germline loops: CDR1 SGHAT, CDR2 FQNNGV. Trimming took off 6 bases at V and 0 bases at J, with 15 bases between the two ends. CDR3 size: 15 residues. The CDR3 DNA is TGTGCCAGCAGAGGAAGTCGGGGGAACTCCTACGAGCAGTACTTC. Its translation: CASRGSRGNSYEQYF. Drawing the rest from reference TRBV11-2 and TRBJ2-7, the complete variable domain is EAGVAQSPRYKIIEKRQSVAFWCNPISGHATLYWYQQILGQGPKLLIQFQNNGVVDDSQLPKDRFSAERLKGVDSTLKIQPAKLEDSAVYLCASRGSRGNSYEQYFGPGTRLTVT.

The chain couples TRBV18 to TRBJ2-7; perhaps D is TRBD1 or TRBD2 (5 bases each). Germline CDR1 KGHSH, CDR2 LQKENI. The CDR3 sequence is 18 residues long. Between the trimmed V and J ends, which lost 3 bases and 0 bases, there was a span of 21 bases. CDR3 bases: TGTGCCAGCTCACCCAGGGACGAGGCAGGGTTCCGCTCCTACGAGCAGTACTTC. Protein: CASSPRDEAGFRSYEQYF.

This clonotype was counted between two and nine times. J is TRBJ2-3 and V is TRBV28; D perhaps matches TRBD2 (6 bases). With 3 bases removed from V and 1 base from J, the gap between germline ends came to 20 bases. The CDR3 is made up of 18 amino acids. The germline CDR1 and CDR2 sequences are MDHEN and SYDVKM. The CDR3 here is CASSFSGVRTFGTDTQYF. CDR3 nucleotide sequence: TGTGCCAGCAGTTTCTCGGGAGTACGAACCTTCGGCACAGATACGCAGTATTTT.

This clonotype appeared a few times. The J gene is TRBJ2-3, the V gene TRBV28; weak D call: TRBD1 (6 bases). V lost 6 bases and J 4 bases, leaving 11 bases between the germline ends. The CDR3 runs 13 residues. CDR1 is MDHEN, CDR2 SYDVKM, per germline. The CDR3 region is CASRLTGSDTQYF. CDR3 coding DNA: TGTGCCAGCAGGTTGACAGGTTCAGATACGCAGTATTTT.

V gene TRBV5-8 combines with J gene TRBJ1-2; a weak D match, TRBD1 (5 bases). Germline V lookup: CDR1 SGHTS, CDR2 YDEGEE. The CDR3 is 16 residues long. The V end lost 0 bases, the J end lost 4 bases, and 16 bases lay between the germline ends. The CDR3 nucleotides read TGTGCCAGCAGCTTGGCCCCGGGACGAATCGTCTATGGCTACACCTTC. Its protein product is CASSLAPGRIVYGYTF.

The chain is built from TRBV30 and TRBJ1-5; D is possibly TRBD1 (5 bases). Germline V lookup: CDR1 GTSNPN, CDR2 SVGIG (reference sequence). CDR3 size: 15 residues. V lost 1 base and J lost 10, with 20 bases in between. The CDR3 DNA is TGTGCCTGGAGTGAAGTTATGGGGACTCTAGGACCCCAGCATTTT. This sequence encodes CAWSEVMGTLGPQHF.

The chain couples TRBV20-1 to TRBJ2-3; D gene unclear. Germline values: CDR1 DFQATT, CDR2 SNEGSKA (reference sequence). This CDR3 has 14 amino acids. V lost 4 bases, J lost 2 bases, and 13 bases lay in between. CDR3 residues: CSAIKAPHTDTQYF. The CDR3 bases are TGCAGTGCTATTAAGGCTCCCCACACAGATACGCAGTATTTT.

V is TRBV7-9 and J is TRBJ2-7; D gene uncertain. Trimming stripped 4 bases from V and 2 bases from J, with 12 bases between. This CDR3 spans 14 amino acids. Germline CDR1 and CDR2: SEHNR and FQNEAQ (reference sequence). This CDR3 reads CASSSSVPPYEQYF. The CDR3, as DNA: TGTGCCAGCAGCTCCTCGGTCCCCCCCTACGAGCAGTACTTC. Together with reference TRBV7-9 and TRBJ2-7, the CDR3 gives the full variable domain: DTGVSQNPRHKITKRGQNVTFRCDPISEHNRLYWYRQTLGQGPEFLTYFQNEAQLEKSRLLSDRFSAERPKGSFSTLEIQRTEQGDSAMYLCASSSSVPPYEQYFGPGTRLTVT.

This chain links TRBV5-1 with TRBJ2-1, with 8 bases matching TRBD2. The J segment lost 7 bases and the V segment lost 0 bases, leaving 6 bases of the junction unmatched. Germline CDR1 reads SGHRS; CDR2 reads YFSETQ. The length of the CDR3 is 15 residues. The CDR3 spells CASSLGLASRNEQFF. The CDR3 DNA follows: TGCGCCAGCAGCTTGGGACTAGCGAGTAGAAATGAGCAGTTCTTC.

This chain's CDR3 is CASSYREGANTEAFF. The DNA for the CDR3 is TGTGCCAGCAGTTACCGCGAGGGGGCCAACACTGAAGCTTTCTTT. The rearrangement links TRBV6-7 to TRBJ1-1; 7 bases are shared with TRBD1. TRBV6-7 is annotated as an ORF whose role is uncertain. This CDR3 comprises 15 residues. Trimming cost V 2 bases and J 2 bases; bases outside gene matches: 5.

This clonotype was seen a few times. J is TRBJ1-1 and V is TRBV10-2; D ambiguous. The CDR3 loop spans 12 amino acids. With 3 bases removed from V and 11 bases from J, the gap between germline ends came to 13 bases. The germline CDR1 and CDR2 sequences are WSHSY and SAAADI. CDR3 DNA: TGCGCCAGCAGTGACCCCGCGTCGTGGGCTTTCTTT. This gives the protein CASSDPASWAFF.

This clonotype was detected many times. The chain combines TRBV15 with TRBJ2-3; D is unclear. Per the germline V gene, CDR1 is LNHNV and CDR2 is YYDKDF (reference sequence). V shed 0 bases and J shed 3 bases, with 10 bases lying between them. The length of the CDR3 is 15 residues. The CDR3 DNA reads as TGTGCCACCAGCAGAGACGGCAGGATAACAGATACGCAGTATTTT. This codes for CATSRDGRITDTQYF.

The J gene is TRBJ1-2, the V gene TRBV20-1, with D hard to call. The V end lost 5 bases, the J end lost 4 bases, and 17 bases lay between the germline ends. Germline CDR1 is DFQATT and CDR2 is SNEGSKA (reference sequence). This CDR3 is 14 amino acids long. DNA for the CDR3: TGCAGTGCTCCACAAGGGTCTCTTGGCTATGGCTACACCTTC. It codes for CSAPQGSLGYGYTF.

The chain uses TRBV12-3 or TRBV12-4 and TRBJ2-3; 8 bases are shared with TRBD2. V gave up 8 bases and J gave up 1 base; unmatched junction bases: 5. CDR3 length: 14 residues. CDR3 DNA: TGTGCCAGCCTCCTAGCGGGCGGCACAGATACGCAGTATTTT. Protein product: CASLLAGGTDTQYF.

The genes are TRBV18 and TRBJ1-6; D might be TRBD1 (6 bases). Trimming took 2 bases from V and 8 from J, leaving 13 bases between them. CDR1 and CDR2 (germline): KGHSH, LQKENI. This CDR3 has 15 amino acids. Here the CDR3 DNA reads TGTGCCAGCTCACCATTACCAGGGGCTGATTCACCCCTCCACTTT. Translated, it gives CASSPLPGADSPLHF.

J is TRBJ2-3 and V is TRBV20-1; D remains unclear. The length of the CDR3 is 12 residues. The germline CDR1 and CDR2 sequences are DFQATT and SNEGSKA (reference sequence). The V gene lost 5 bases and the J gene lost 0 bases, with 6 bases spanning the gap. CDR3 coding DNA: TGCAGTGCTGGGCCTAGCACAGATACGCAGTATTTT. Translated, it gives CSAGPSTDTQYF.

The chain uses TRBV5-6 and TRBJ2-2; 10 bases are a match to TRBD2. CDR1 is SGHDT and CDR2 is YYEEEE in the germline V gene. Trimming removed 0 bases from V and 5 bases from J; junction bases left unmatched: 4. The CDR3 loop spans 16 amino acids. The CDR3 DNA sequence: TGTGCCAGCAGCTTGGATAGCGGGAGGAGAACCGGGGAGCTGTTTTTT. It translates to CASSLDSGRRTGELFF.

The chain combines TRBV5-6 with TRBJ2-7; 7 bases are a match to TRBD1. This CDR3 comprises 12 residues. J gave up 2 bases and V 7 bases, and 3 bases lay outside the gene matches. Per the germline V gene, CDR1 is SGHDT and CDR2 is YYEEEE. In nucleotides, the CDR3 is TGTGCCAGCTCGGGACAGACCTACGAGCAGTACGTC. Amino acid sequence: CASSGQTYEQYV.

This clonotype was observed many times. This chain connects TRBV4-2 to TRBJ2-3; 9 bases agree with TRBD2. After removal of 1 base from V and 0 bases from J, the junction contained 11 bases not matched to a gene. CDR3 length: 19 residues. Germline CDR1 is LGHNA and CDR2 is YNFKEQ. CDR3 DNA: TGTGCCAGCAGCCAAGTCTCCCCTAGCGGGGATGGGAGCACAGATACGCAGTATTTT. Its translation is CASSQVSPSGDGSTDTQYF.

There are many counts of this clonotype. The chain uses TRBV29-1 and TRBJ2-5; perhaps TRBD1 as D (7 bases). From germline, CDR1 is SQVTM and CDR2 ANQGSEA. V dropped 2 bases and J dropped 2 bases, with 12 bases sitting between them. This CDR3 contains 14 residues. The CDR3 protein is CSVEPQGGQETQYF. The DNA for the CDR3 is TGCAGCGTTGAACCTCAGGGGGGACAAGAGACCCAGTACTTC.